Listed here are 7 T cell receptor beta chains from one sample, sequenced in a study of cytomegalovirus exposure and HLA in healthy donors. This PCR relied on a set of 60 Vbeta primers and 13 Jbeta primers. This table comes from immunoSEQ multiplex PCR, and its TCRdb copy is limited to in-frame clones, with some not included. In all, the sample yields some 130,000 clones. The sample taken for sequencing was PBMCs. These receptors came from a middle-aged woman in good health and CMV-seropositive.

The chain joins TRBV5-1 to TRBJ2-2, with D possibly being TRBD1 (6 bases). This CDR3 is 16 amino acids long. CDR1 and CDR2 (germline): SGHRS, YFSETQ. The V gene lost 3 bases and the J gene lost 1 base, with 13 bases spanning the gap. CDR3: CASSYRVTKNTGELFF. The CDR3 bases are TGCGCCAGCAGCTACAGGGTTACTAAGAACACCGGGGAGCTGTTTTTT.

The chain has TRBV5-1 and TRBJ2-1; maybe TRBD2 (7 bases). The germline V gene encodes CDR1 SGHRS and CDR2 YFSETQ. The CDR3 is 15 residues long. Trimming cost V 0 bases and J 9 bases, with 16 bases left between them. The CDR3 reads CASSLEGGLPSEQFF. Here the CDR3 DNA reads TGCGCCAGCAGCTTGGAAGGGGGACTACCGTCTGAGCAGTTCTTC.

The rearrangement links TRBV14 to TRBJ2-7, with 9 bases matching TRBD2. Trimming removed 3 bases from V and 6 bases from J; junction bases left unmatched: 3. CDR1 is SGHDN and CDR2 is FVKESK in the germline V gene. The CDR3 is 13 amino acids. The CDR3 sequence is CASSQGLASEQYF. CDR3 DNA: TGTGCCAGCAGCCAGGGACTAGCCTCCGAGCAGTACTTC.

The gene calls are TRBV18 and TRBJ1-4; tentatively, D is TRBD1 (5 bases). V was shortened by 3 bases and J by 12 bases, with 17 bases between the two germline ends. The germline V gene encodes CDR1 KGHSH and CDR2 LQKENI. CDR3 length: 14 residues. CDR3 sequence reads: CASSPGTRRGELFF. The CDR3 DNA reads as TGTGCCAGCTCACCTGGGACGCGCCGCGGGGAACTGTTTTTT.

This chain connects TRBV27 to TRBJ1-5; TRBD1 might be the D (6 bases). This CDR3 has 12 residues. Trimming removed 8 bases from V and 9 bases from J, with 14 bases in between. Germline lookup yields CDR1 MNHEY and CDR2 SMNVEV (reference sequence). This CDR3 reads CASGNRARPQHF. CDR3 DNA: TGTGCCAGCGGAAACAGGGCGCGGCCCCAGCATTTT.

The chain carries TRBV29-1 and TRBJ1-1; 7 nucleotides agree with TRBD1. Looked up from germline, CDR1 is SQVTM and CDR2 is ANQGSEA. This CDR3 spans 15 amino acids. V shed 4 bases and J 2 bases; nucleotides not matched to a gene: 10. The CDR3 nucleotides read TGCAGCGTTGTGCCCCAACAGGGGATTAACACTGAAGCTTTCTTT. Protein: CSVVPQQGINTEAFF.

The genes are TRBV7-3 and TRBJ2-3; D is uncertain. This CDR3 spans 15 amino acids. Germline V gene sequence: CDR1 SGHTA, CDR2 FQGTGA. V was pared by 3 bases and J by 2 bases, with 12 bases between. The CDR3 DNA sequence: TGTGCCAGCAGCTTCCGGCGGAGACCCACAGATACGCAGTATTTT. Amino acid sequence: CASSFRRRPTDTQYF.